This T cell receptor (beta chain) was identified in a study of T cells in Graves' hyperthyroidism and ophthalmopathy (dated by TCRdb to about 2019). Notes on the research overall: Peripheral blood samples were taken at the time of initial diagnosis, prior to any treatment. TCR V-J signatures able to tell the groups apart were searched for in a discovery cohort of around 95 patients, of whom 43 had Graves' ophthalmopathy and more than 55 had stable Graves' hyperthyroidism. After blood sampling, hyperthyroidism patients were treated with methimazole at a starting dose of 30 mg daily, and ophthalmopathy patients were treated with high-dose intravenous methylprednisolone. The roughly 91 discovery patients were randomly divided into training and test sets at a 7:3 ratio. In addition, the study compared T-cell repertoires in thyroid tissue and in blood from about six Graves' hyperthyroidism patients. Prospective prediction of ophthalmopathy was tested in an independent validation cohort of 18 to 20 hyperthyroidism patients and some 17 patients who later progressed to ophthalmopathy. The paper describes TCR Vbeta CDR3 sequencing of 120 to 150 peripheral blood samples, made up of fewer than 50 ophthalmopathy patients, over 70 hyperthyroidism patients and about 17 progressor patients.

On this clonotype itself: Its target antigen remains unknown. No base-level quality is on record; no much larger clone is a single base apart.

Ophthalmopathy patients had moderately to severely active disease, with a Clinical Activity Score of 3 or more, a NOSPECS grade of 4 or more, and a disease duration of less than 3 months. The study excluded patients with uncontrolled infections, other autoimmune diseases, pregnancy or lactation. Diagnoses were based on clinical symptoms, serum thyroxine and TRAb, thyroid ultrasound and orbital computed tomography. PBMCs were isolated from about 10 ml of fresh peripheral blood by Ficoll-Paque density gradient centrifugation. Total RNA was extracted with Trizol reagent, and quality was checked on an Agilent 2100 Bioanalyzer. TCR beta CDR3 regions were amplified from RNA transcripts. The first round of RT-PCR for the TCR CDR3 was performed with the HTBI primer set and the Qiagen OneStep RT-PCR kit. Libraries were constructed in a second round of multiplex PCR, after which size selection and purification were performed. Sequencing of the libraries was done on an Illumina HiSeq2000 using paired-end 100 bp reads. As for the authors' bioinformatics: SOAPnuke was used to process the raw data, removing reads that contained adapters or uncalled bases, had a mean Phred below 15, or lacked an exact match to the constant primer or identifier. COPE v1.2.5 was used to merge high-quality paired reads, and clonotypes were defined as unique nucleotide sequences. MiTCR v1.1 was used to align the clonotypes against IMGT TRBV, TRBD and TRBJ reference segments. The analysis included only V-J combinations with a frequency above 0.0001, which together covered 98% to 99.2% of the repertoires. A TCS score was defined as the ratio of F50 (clonal expansion) to E x V (chaos), with BLOSUM62-based TCRdist applied between CDR3 peptides within each V-J. Welch's t-statistics and random forest reduced some 510 V-J features to about 12, which were used in a naive Bayes classifier (R e1071). TCRdb cleaned the public reads at Q25 with fastp, built clones with MiXCR and kept in-frame beta chains. Each CDR3 protein appears once, grouped with its most common genes and DNA. These V and J calls rely on TCRdb rather than the paper's analysis. Present in this sample are about 530,000 distinct CDR3 sequences, roughly 18% of which were seen just once. Clones ranked in the top ten supply 17% of the sample.

Here is what the overall study found, with its caveats: No statistical method was used to fix the sample size in advance, and group allocation was not hidden from the investigators. Most expanded thyroid clonotypes (frequency above 0.001) were also detected in blood, a finding suggesting that blood repertoires may reflect thyroid immune responses. In validation, the model predicted progression to ophthalmopathy a median of roughly 6.2 months before onset, with roughly 70% sensitivity and roughly 77% specificity. In cross-validation, a model built on a 13 V-J signature told ophthalmopathy apart from stable hyperthyroidism with approximately 90% sensitivity and about 81% specificity, and in testing the same model reached 80%/75%.

V is pruned by 4 bases and J by 10 bases, leaving 10 bases of the junction without a gene match. Taken from the germline V gene, the CDR1 and CDR2 loops are MDHEN and SYDVKM. The CDR3, from cysteine to phenylalanine, totals 14 residues. Of the read, only the CDR3 DNA is kept; its 42 bases are in frame from base 1. Recombination joined TRBV28 with TRBJ1-2; 9 nucleotides in the junction match TRBD1. The TCR originated in a woman under 30 with Graves' ophthalmopathy. Source material: blood. This receptor has the CDR3 CASSSRDRAPLYTF. The DNA sequence is as follows: TGTGCCAGCAGTTCCCGGGACAGGGCCCCCCTCTACACCTTC.